Below, one T cell receptor (beta chain) is given with its context. Its antigen is not known. The CDR3 is made up of 12 amino acids. The germline V gene has CDR1 SGHNT and CDR2 YYREEE (reference sequence). Deletions cut 1 base from V and 8 bases from J, with 9 bases between. The data were taken from a study of cytomegalovirus exposure and HLA in healthy donors. The wider study: Ancestry clustering placed more than 65% of 350 to 500 genotyped donors in the Caucasian-associated cluster.

Study observations and caveats: Most sequenced TCRs were rare (though some public TCRs occurred in many donors). In vitro testing confirmed a few CMV-associated chains as specific for CMV antigens. In a later analysis, several top co-occurrence clusters appeared linked to parvovirus B19, influenza, CMV and Epstein-Barr virus.

The PCR was carried out with 60 Vbeta primers and 13 Jbeta primers. Libraries were prepared by immunoSEQ multiplex PCR; TCRdb keeps only in-frame clonotypes and omits some of them. Found here are around 74,000 clones, approximately 80% of them singletons; the top ten hold nearly 3.5%. The origin of this receptor is a man in his forties or fifties in good health and CMV-seronegative. The sample consisted of PBMCs. This chain connects TRBV5-4 to TRBJ1-2; a possible D gene is TRBD1 (5 bases). CDR3 amino acids: CASSLHRGGYTF. The DNA for the CDR3 is TGTGCCAGCAGCTTGCATCGGGGGGGCTACACCTTC.